The sample holds one count of the clone carrying this TCR beta chain. Germline CDR1 MGHRA, CDR2 YSYEKL. The CDR3 is 13 amino acids. With V trimmed by 5 bases and J by 12 bases, 9 bases remained unmatched. The source of the sample is a study of control samples from healthy donors and cancer patients. Data came from immunoSEQ multiplex PCR; TCRdb stores just in-frame clones and leaves some out. The sample has 150,000 to 200,000 clones, about 90% seen once. This rearrangement joins TRBV4-1 to TRBJ1-1; 10 positions agree with TRBD1. Sample: blood. This clonotype originated in a woman under 40 in good health. This CDR3 is CASSTRSDRGTFF. CDR3 DNA: TGCGCCAGCAGCACAAGATCGGACAGGGGGACTTTCTTT.